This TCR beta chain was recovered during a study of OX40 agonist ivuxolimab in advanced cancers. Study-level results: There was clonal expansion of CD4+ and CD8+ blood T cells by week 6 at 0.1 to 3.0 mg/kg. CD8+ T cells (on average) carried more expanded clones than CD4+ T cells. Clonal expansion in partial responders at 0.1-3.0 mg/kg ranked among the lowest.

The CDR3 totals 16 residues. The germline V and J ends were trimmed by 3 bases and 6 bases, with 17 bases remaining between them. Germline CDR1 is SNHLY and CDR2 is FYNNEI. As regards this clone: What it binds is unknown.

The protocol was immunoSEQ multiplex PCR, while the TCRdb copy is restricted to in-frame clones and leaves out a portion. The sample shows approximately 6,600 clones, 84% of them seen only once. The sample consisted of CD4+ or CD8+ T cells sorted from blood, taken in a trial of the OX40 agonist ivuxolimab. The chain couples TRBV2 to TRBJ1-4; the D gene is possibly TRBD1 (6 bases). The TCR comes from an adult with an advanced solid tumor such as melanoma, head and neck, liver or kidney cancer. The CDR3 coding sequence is TGTGCCAGCAGTGAGCCCCAGGACAGACAGGATGAAAAACTGTTTTTT. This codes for CASSEPQDRQDEKLFF. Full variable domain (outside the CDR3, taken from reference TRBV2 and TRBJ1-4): EPEVTQTPSHQVTQMGQEVILRCVPISNHLYFYWYRQILGQKVEFLVSFYNNEISEKSEIFDDQFSVERPDGSNFTLKIRSTKLEDSAMYFCASSEPQDRQDEKLFFGSGTQLSVL.